The 20 T cell receptor beta chains reported below all come from one sample, sequenced in a study of cytomegalovirus exposure and HLA in healthy donors (TCRdb year 2017). Libraries were constructed by the immunoSEQ multiplex PCR assay. The multiplex PCR relied on a mix of 60 forward primers for TCR Vbeta segments and 13 reverse primers for TCR Jbeta segments. TCRdb obtained this table from immuneACCESS and retained in-frame rearrangements with V and J assigned. These tables miss some clones; where compared with another copy, unresolved V genes account for less than half of the shortfall, and the remainder is unexplained. A total of fewer than 60,000 clones appear in this sample, about 72% of them only once. Approximately 3.5% of the sample rests with the top ten. The sample was PBMCs. All receptors derive from a woman in her thirties or forties in good health and CMV-seropositive.

The V call is TRBV7-9, the J call TRBJ1-1; no definite D call. V lost 1 base and J lost 3, with 24 bases in between. Looked up from germline, CDR1 is SEHNR and CDR2 is FQNEAQ (reference sequence). The length of the CDR3 is 19 residues. The CDR3 DNA follows: TGTGCCAGCAGCTTAGGGCGTATAGGTGAGGGTAAACGCGACACTGAAGCTTTCTTT. Its translation is CASSLGRIGEGKRDTEAFF.

This sequence joins TRBV5-4 and TRBJ1-1, with D uncertain. Trimming cost V 4 bases and J 2 bases, with 15 bases left between them. Germline lookup yields CDR1 SGHNT and CDR2 YYREEE (reference sequence). CDR3 length equals 15 residues. The CDR3 DNA reads as TGTGCCAGCAGCCCCCCCCCAGGAGGAAACACTGAAGCTTTCTTT. Its protein is CASSPPPGGNTEAFF.

This clone has only a few counts. The gene calls are TRBV5-1 and TRBJ2-5; 9 bases match TRBD1. CDR1 is SGHRS, CDR2 YFSETQ, per germline. This CDR3 contains 17 residues. V was clipped by 4 bases and J by 2 bases; unmatched bases: 12. The CDR3 loop reads CASSLYRQGDWQETQYF. The DNA of the CDR3 is TGCGCCAGCAGCCTATATCGACAGGGGGATTGGCAAGAGACCCAGTACTTC.

The V and J genes are TRBV27 and TRBJ1-1, with TRBD1 identical over 7 bases. V lost 2 bases and J lost 1; bases outside the gene matches: 4. Per the germline V gene, CDR1 is MNHEY and CDR2 is SMNVEV (reference sequence). CDR3 size: 15 residues. Written as DNA, the CDR3 is TGTGCCAGCAGTTTACGACAGGGAACGAACACTGAAGCTTTCTTT. It codes for CASSLRQGTNTEAFF.

The V gene is TRBV30, the J gene TRBJ1-1; possibly TRBD1 for D (5 bases). This CDR3 has 15 amino acids. Trimming shortened V by 0 bases and J by 5 bases, and 16 bases separated the two germline ends. The germline V gene encodes CDR1 GTSNPN and CDR2 SVGIG (reference sequence). CDR3 loop: CAWSVRSGLRTEAFF. DNA of the CDR3: TGTGCCTGGAGTGTACGGTCAGGGCTGAGGACTGAAGCTTTCTTT. Full variable domain (outside the CDR3, taken from reference TRBV30 and TRBJ1-1): SQTIHQWPATLVQPVGSPLSLECTVEGTSNPNLYWYRQAAGRGLQLLFYSVGIGQISSEVPQNLSASRPQDRQFILSSKKLLLSDSGFYLCAWSVRSGLRTEAFFGQGTRLTVV.

This clone was counted between two and nine times. V and J are TRBV4-1 and TRBJ1-3; D gene uncertain. The germline gives CDR1 MGHRA, CDR2 YSYEKL. Trimming removed 1 base at V and 4 bases at J, with 11 bases between. This CDR3 region has 15 residues. Written as DNA, the CDR3 is TGCGCCAGCAGCCAAGTTTTCGTCGTAGGAAACACCATATATTTT. It translates to CASSQVFVVGNTIYF.

Only one count was recorded for this clone. The chain links TRBV6-5 to TRBJ2-3; D perhaps matches TRBD2 (5 bases). This CDR3 comprises 14 residues. Trimming shortened V by 0 bases and J by 6 bases, and 10 bases separated the two germline ends. The germline CDR1 and CDR2 sequences are MNHEY and SVGAGI. In nucleotides, the CDR3 is TGTGCCAGCAGTTACTCGAGGGTAGCGGATACGCAGTATTTT. It encodes CASSYSRVADTQYF.

V usage is TRBV5-6 and J usage is TRBJ1-1; no clear D gene. Germline CDR1 SGHDT, CDR2 YYEEEE. The CDR3 length is 14 residues. V dropped 0 bases and J dropped 0 bases, with 6 bases sitting between them. CDR3 in amino acids: CASSLGGLNTEAFF. In nucleotides, the CDR3 is TGTGCCAGCAGCTTGGGAGGTTTGAACACTGAAGCTTTCTTT.

The genes are TRBV7-9 and TRBJ2-3; 12 positions match TRBD2. Germline-derived CDR1 and CDR2 are SEHNR and FQNEAQ (reference sequence). The ends lost 7 bases at V and 6 bases at J; junction bases unmatched: 14. The CDR3 contains 17 residues. The CDR3 region is CASTAALAGGPVDTQYF. CDR3 bases: TGTGCCAGCACCGCGGCCCTAGCGGGGGGGCCGGTGGATACGCAGTATTTT.

The J gene is TRBJ2-7, the V gene TRBV4-3; D remains ambiguous. The germline V gene has CDR1 LGHNA and CDR2 YSLEER. The CDR3 consists of 14 residues. Trimming left V 1 base short and J 3 bases short, with 10 bases between. The CDR3 here is CASSQGFTRYEQYF. CDR3 coding DNA: TGCGCCAGCAGCCAAGGGTTCACACGCTACGAGCAGTACTTC.

The rearrangement links TRBV5-4 to TRBJ2-1; D gene uncertain. The CDR3 consists of 11 residues. Germline-derived CDR1 and CDR2 are SGHNT and YYREEE (reference sequence). Trimming removed 2 bases at V and 8 bases at J, with 5 bases between. The CDR3, as DNA: TGTGCCAGCAGCTTTCTCGATGAGCAGTTCTTC. Translation: CASSFLDEQFF.

The chain is built from TRBV6-5 and TRBJ1-2; 9 bases align to TRBD1. CDR1 is MNHEY and CDR2 is SVGAGI in the germline V gene. V dropped 5 bases and J dropped 3; count of bases not matched to a gene: 7. The CDR3 spans 15 residues. CDR3 sequence: CASSTGGPRDYGYTF. The DNA for the CDR3 is TGTGCCAGCAGTACAGGGGGCCCCCGGGACTATGGCTACACCTTC.

The J gene is TRBJ1-2, the V gene TRBV30, with 7 bases lining up with TRBD1. Germline lookup yields CDR1 GTSNPN and CDR2 SVGIG (reference sequence). This CDR3 region has 12 residues. With V trimmed by 0 bases and J by 6 bases, 1 base remained unmatched. CDR3 in amino acids: CAWSVQGHGYTF. CDR3 sequence (DNA): TGTGCCTGGAGTGTACAGGGGCATGGCTACACCTTC.

This clone showed up just a few times. V usage is TRBV27 and J usage is TRBJ1-4; no reliable D call. Trimming removed 2 bases from V and 10 bases from J, with 8 bases in between. The CDR3 contains 12 residues. The germline V gene encodes CDR1 MNHEY and CDR2 SMNVEV (reference sequence). CDR3 in amino acids: CASSLVRGKLFF. The CDR3 DNA follows: TGTGCCAGCAGTTTAGTTCGAGGAAAACTGTTTTTT. Filled out from reference TRBV27 and TRBJ1-4, the complete variable domain reads EAQVTQNPRYLITVTGKKLTVTCSQNMNHEYMSWYRQDPGLGLRQIYYSMNVEVTDKGDVPEGYKVSRKEKRNFPLILESPSPNQTSLYFCASSLVRGKLFFGSGTQLSVL.

The chain couples TRBV5-8 to TRBJ1-1; possible D gene TRBD1, 6 bases. CDR1 and CDR2 (germline): SGHTS, YDEGEE. The CDR3 is made up of 15 amino acids. V dropped 1 base and J dropped 5 bases, with 15 bases sitting between them. DNA of the CDR3: TGTGCCAGCAGCTTGTCAGTAGGGGGAAGGACTGAAGCTTTCTTT. This codes for CASSLSVGGRTEAFF.

The gene calls are TRBV5-1 and TRBJ1-4, with 9 bases fitting TRBD1. The CDR3 contains 14 residues. CDR1 is SGHRS and CDR2 is YFSETQ in the germline V gene. The junction had 5 bases not matched to a gene; V was cut back by 5 bases and J by 6 bases. The CDR3 sequence: CASSSGTGYEKLFF. The CDR3 nucleotides are TGCGCCAGCAGTTCCGGGACAGGGTATGAAAAACTGTTTTTT.

J is TRBJ2-7 and V is TRBV30, with D perhaps matching TRBD1 (7 bases). The V and J ends lost 4 bases and 3 bases respectively, with 13 bases between them. Germline V gives CDR1 GTSNPN, CDR2 SVGIG (reference sequence). CDR3 length: 13 residues. The DNA of the CDR3 is TGTGCCTGGATAGGGCAGGGGGGCTACGAGCAGTACTTC. It encodes CAWIGQGGYEQYF.

This chain joins TRBV27 and TRBJ1-1; a possible D gene is TRBD1 (6 bases). V shed 5 bases and J shed 0 bases, with 16 bases lying between them. This CDR3 has 16 amino acids. In germline, CDR1 is MNHEY, CDR2 SMNVEV (reference sequence). CDR3 in amino acids: CASSPGHRTMNTEAFF. In nucleotides, the CDR3 is TGTGCCAGCAGTCCGGGACACCGCACCATGAACACTGAAGCTTTCTTT.

The chain recombines TRBV19 with TRBJ1-1, with a tentative D call TRBD1 (6 bases). The CDR3 sequence is 14 residues long. Deletions cut 5 bases from V and 2 bases from J, with 12 bases between. CDR1 is LNHDA and CDR2 is SQIVND in the germline V gene (reference sequence). The CDR3: CASSAQGTNTEAFF. CDR3 sequence (DNA): TGTGCCAGTAGTGCACAGGGTACCAACACTGAAGCTTTCTTT.

The chain uses TRBV25-1 and TRBJ2-3, with TRBD2 matching over 8 bases. From germline, CDR1 is MGHDK and CDR2 SYGVNS. J was trimmed by 1 base and V by 5 bases; bases with no gene match: 5. The CDR3 has 15 residues. The CDR3 DNA sequence: TGTGCCAGCAGTTCGGGGGGGAGCCGCACAGATACGCAGTATTTT. Its translation is CASSSGGSRTDTQYF.